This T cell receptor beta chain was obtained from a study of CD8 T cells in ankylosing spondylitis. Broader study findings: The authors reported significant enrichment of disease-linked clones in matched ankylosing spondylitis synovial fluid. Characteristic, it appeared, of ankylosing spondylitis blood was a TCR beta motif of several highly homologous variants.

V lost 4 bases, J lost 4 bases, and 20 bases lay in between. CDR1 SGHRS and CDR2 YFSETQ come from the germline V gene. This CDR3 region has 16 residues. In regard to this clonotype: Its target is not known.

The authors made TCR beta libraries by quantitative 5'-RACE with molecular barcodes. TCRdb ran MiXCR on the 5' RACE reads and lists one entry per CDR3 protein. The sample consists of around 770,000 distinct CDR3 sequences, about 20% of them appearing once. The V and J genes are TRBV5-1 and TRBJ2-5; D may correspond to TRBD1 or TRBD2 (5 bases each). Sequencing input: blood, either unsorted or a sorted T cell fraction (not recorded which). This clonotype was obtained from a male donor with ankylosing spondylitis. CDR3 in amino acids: CASSPGVGAIIETQYF. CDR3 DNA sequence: TGCGCCAGCAGCCCAGGAGTCGGGGCTATTATAGAGACCCAGTACTTC.